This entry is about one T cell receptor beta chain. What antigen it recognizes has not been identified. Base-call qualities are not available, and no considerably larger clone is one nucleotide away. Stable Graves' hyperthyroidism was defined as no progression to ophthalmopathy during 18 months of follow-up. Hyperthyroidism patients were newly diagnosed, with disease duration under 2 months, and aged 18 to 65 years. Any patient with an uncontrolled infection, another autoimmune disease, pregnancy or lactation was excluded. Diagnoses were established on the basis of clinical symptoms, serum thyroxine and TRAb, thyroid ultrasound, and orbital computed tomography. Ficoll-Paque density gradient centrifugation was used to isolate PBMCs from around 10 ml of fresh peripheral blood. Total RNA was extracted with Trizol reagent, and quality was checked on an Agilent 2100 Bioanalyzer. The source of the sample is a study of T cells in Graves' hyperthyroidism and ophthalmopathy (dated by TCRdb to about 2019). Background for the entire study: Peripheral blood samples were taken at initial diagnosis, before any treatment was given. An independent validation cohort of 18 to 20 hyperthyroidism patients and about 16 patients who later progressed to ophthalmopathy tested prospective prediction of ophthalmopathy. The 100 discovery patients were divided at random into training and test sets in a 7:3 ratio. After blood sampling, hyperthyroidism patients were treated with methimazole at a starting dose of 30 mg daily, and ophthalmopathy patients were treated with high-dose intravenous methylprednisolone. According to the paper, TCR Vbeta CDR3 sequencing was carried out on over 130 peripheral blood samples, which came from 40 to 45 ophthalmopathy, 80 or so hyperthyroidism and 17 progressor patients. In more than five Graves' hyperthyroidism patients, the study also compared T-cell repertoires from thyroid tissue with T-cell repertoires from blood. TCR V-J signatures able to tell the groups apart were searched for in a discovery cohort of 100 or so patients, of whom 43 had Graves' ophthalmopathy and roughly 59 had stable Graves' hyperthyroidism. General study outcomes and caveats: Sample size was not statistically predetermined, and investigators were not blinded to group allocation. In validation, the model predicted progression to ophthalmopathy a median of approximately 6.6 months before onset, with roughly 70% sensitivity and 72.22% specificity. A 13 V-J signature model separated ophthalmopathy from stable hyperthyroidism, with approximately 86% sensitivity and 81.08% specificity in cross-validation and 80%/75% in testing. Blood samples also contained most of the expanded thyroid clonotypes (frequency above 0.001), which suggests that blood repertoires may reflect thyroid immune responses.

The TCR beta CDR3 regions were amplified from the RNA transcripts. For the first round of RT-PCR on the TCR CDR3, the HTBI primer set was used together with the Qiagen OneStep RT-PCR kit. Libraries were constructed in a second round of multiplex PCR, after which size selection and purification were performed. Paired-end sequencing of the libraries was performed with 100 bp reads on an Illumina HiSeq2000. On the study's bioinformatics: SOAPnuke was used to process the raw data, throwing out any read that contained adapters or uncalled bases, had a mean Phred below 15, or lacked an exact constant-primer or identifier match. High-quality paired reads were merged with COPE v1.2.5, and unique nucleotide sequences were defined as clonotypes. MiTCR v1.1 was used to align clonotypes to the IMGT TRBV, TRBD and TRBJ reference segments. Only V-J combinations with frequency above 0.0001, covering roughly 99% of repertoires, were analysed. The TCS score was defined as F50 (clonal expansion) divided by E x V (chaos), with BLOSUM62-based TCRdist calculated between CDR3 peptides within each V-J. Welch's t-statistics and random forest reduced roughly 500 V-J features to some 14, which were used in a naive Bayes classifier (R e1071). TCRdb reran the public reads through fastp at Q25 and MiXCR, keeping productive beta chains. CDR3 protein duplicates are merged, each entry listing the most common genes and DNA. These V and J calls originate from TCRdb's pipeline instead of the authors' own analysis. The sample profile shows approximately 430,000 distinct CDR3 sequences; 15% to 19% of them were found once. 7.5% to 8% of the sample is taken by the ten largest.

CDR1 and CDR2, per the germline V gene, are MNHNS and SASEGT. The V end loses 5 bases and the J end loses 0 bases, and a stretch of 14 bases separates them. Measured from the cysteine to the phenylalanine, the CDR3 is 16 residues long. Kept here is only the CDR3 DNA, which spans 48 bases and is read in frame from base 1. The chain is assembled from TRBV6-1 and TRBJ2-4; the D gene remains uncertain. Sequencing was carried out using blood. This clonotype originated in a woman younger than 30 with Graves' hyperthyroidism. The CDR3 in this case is CASSSGRPLAKNIQYF. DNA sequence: TGTGCCAGCAGTTCGGGCAGGCCACTAGCCAAAAACATTCAGTACTTC.